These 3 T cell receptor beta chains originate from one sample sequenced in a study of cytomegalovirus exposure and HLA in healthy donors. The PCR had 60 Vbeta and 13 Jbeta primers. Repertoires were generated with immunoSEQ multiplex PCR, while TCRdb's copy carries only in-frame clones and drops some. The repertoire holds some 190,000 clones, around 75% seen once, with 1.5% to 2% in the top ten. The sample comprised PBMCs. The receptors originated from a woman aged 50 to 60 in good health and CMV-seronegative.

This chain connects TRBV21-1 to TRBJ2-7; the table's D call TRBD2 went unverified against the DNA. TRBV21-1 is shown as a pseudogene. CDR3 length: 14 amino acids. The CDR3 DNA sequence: TGTGCCAGCAGCCCCGGCGGGACTACCTACGAGCAGTACTTC. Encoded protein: CASSPGGTTYEQYF.

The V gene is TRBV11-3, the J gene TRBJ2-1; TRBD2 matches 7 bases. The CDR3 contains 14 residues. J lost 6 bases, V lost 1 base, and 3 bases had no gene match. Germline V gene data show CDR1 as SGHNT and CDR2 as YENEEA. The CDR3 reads CASSLARGFNEQFF. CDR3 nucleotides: TGTGCCAGCAGCTTAGCGCGGGGGTTCAATGAGCAGTTCTTC.

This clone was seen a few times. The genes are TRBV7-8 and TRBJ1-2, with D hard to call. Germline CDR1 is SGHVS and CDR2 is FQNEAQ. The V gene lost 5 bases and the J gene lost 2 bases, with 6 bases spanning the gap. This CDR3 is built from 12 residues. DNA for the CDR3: TGTGCCAGCAGCCACAACAACTATGGCTACACCTTC. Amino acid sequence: CASSHNNYGYTF.